This T cell receptor beta chain was identified in a study of blood T cell repertoires in COVID-19. Study-level information: T cells, B-cell-depleted T cells, or PBMCs supplied cDNA or gDNA.

Clones were read by immunoSEQ multiplex PCR, and TCRdb kept only the in-frame ones, dropping some. The data hold around 160,000 clones, with roughly 76% observed a single time. In germline, CDR1 is SGHDN, CDR2 FVKESK. The CDR3 totals 16 residues. Germline trimming cut 4 bases from V and 1 base from J; bases unmatched to any gene: 5. The rearrangement joins TRBV14 to TRBJ2-1; TRBD1 aligns across 9 bases. Specimen: peripheral blood. The clonotype comes from a human donor with acute or convalescent COVID-19. The donor label of this sample is uncertain. In nucleotides, the CDR3 is TGTGCCAGCAGCCGGACAGGGGTCGGGTCCTACAATGAGCAGTTCTTC. This sequence encodes CASSRTGVGSYNEQFF.